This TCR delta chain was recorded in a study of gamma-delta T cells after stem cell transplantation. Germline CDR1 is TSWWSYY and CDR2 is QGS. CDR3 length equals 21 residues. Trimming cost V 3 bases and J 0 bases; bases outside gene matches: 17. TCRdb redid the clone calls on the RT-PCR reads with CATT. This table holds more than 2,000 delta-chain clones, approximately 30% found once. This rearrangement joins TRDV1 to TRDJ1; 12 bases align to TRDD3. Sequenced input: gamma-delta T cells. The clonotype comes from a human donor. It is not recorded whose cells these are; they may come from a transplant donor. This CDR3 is CALGESMGETGGYPNTDKLIF. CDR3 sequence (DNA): TGTGCTCTTGGGGAGTCCATGGGTGAGACTGGGGGATACCCAAACACCGATAAACTCATCTTT.